The text below deals with one T cell receptor (beta chain). The CDR3 consists of 14 residues. Germline-derived CDR1 and CDR2 are DFQATT and SNEGSKA (reference sequence). With V trimmed by 5 bases and J by 4 bases, 10 bases remained unmatched. RNA transcripts were the template for amplifying TCR beta CDR3 regions. In the first-round RT-PCR of the TCR CDR3, the HTBI primer set was used. One entry per CDR3 protein, called by TCRdb with MiXCR from the multiplex PCR reads. The sample includes hundreds of thousands of distinct CDR3 sequences, approximately 25% of them seen just once. The sample comes from a study of T cells in Graves' hyperthyroidism and ophthalmopathy.

The TCR originated in a woman in her 30s with Graves' ophthalmopathy. What was sequenced was blood. This chain connects TRBV20-1 to TRBJ1-1, with 7 bases fitting TRBD1. For the CDR3, the DNA is TGCAGTGCTCGGCGAGAGGGGGCGACCACTGAAGCTTTCTTT. This codes for CSARREGATTEAFF.